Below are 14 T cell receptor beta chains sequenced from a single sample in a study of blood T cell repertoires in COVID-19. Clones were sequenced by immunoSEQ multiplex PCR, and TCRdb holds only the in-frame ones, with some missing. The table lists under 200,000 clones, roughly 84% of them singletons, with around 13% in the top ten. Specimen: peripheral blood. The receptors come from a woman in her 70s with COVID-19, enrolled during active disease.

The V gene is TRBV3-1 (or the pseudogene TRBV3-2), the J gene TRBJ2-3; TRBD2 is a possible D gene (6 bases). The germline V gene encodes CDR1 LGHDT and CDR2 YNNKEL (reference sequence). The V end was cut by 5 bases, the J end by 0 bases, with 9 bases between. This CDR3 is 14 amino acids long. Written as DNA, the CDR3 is TGTGCCAGCAGCTCGCGGGGAAGCACAGATACGCAGTATTTT. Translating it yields CASSSRGSTDTQYF.

CDR3 DNA: TGTGCCAGCAGCTACGTACAGGGGAATGAGCAGTTCTTC. Residues: CASSYVQGNEQFF. J is TRBJ2-1 and V is TRBV5-5, with 7 bases fitting TRBD1. The junction had 4 bases not matched to a gene; V was cut back by 3 bases and J by 7 bases. Germline V gene data show CDR1 as SGHKS and CDR2 as YYEKEE (reference sequence). The CDR3 covers 13 residues. The full variable domain, in which reference TRBV5-5 and TRBJ2-1 provide the parts outside the CDR3, is DAGVTQSPTHLIKTRGQQVTLRCSPISGHKSVSWYQQVLGQGPQFIFQYYEKEERGRGNFPDRFSARQFPNYSSELNVNALLLGDSALYLCASSYVQGNEQFFGPGTRLTVL.

CDR3 loop: CASSPGLAGGLGETQYF. CDR3 nucleotides: TGCGCCAGCAGCCCGGGACTAGCGGGAGGGCTGGGAGAGACCCAGTACTTC. The chain employs TRBV5-1 and TRBJ2-5, with 16 bases that match TRBD2. The CDR3 is made up of 17 amino acids. With 4 bases clipped from V and 4 bases from J, the junction kept 7 bases outside the gene matches. Germline lookup yields CDR1 SGHRS and CDR2 YFSETQ.

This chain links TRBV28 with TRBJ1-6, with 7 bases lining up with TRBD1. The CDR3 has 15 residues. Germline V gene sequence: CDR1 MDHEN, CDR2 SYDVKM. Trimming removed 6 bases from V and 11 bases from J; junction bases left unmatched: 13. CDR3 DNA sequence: TGTGCCAGCAGCCCATCGACAGGGATAATCCCACCCCTCCACTTT. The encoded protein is CASSPSTGIIPPLHF.

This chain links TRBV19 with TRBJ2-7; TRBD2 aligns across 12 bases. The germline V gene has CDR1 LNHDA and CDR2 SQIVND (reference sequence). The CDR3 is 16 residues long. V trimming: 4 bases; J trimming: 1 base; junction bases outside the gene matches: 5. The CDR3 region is CASSRSTSGSSYEQYF. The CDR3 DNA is TGTGCCAGTAGTAGGTCGACTAGCGGGAGTTCCTACGAGCAGTACTTC.

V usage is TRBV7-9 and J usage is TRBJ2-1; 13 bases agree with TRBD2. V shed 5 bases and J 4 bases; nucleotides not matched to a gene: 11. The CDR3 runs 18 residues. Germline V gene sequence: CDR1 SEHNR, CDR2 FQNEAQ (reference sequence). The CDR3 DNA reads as TGTGCCAGCAGCCGACGACTAGCGGGAGGACGAATGTACAATGAGCAGTTCTTC. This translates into CASSRRLAGGRMYNEQFF.

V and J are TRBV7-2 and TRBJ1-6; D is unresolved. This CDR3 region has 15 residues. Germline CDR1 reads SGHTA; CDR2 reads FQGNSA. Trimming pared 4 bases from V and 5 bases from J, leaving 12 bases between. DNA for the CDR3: TGTGCCAGCAGCTCGCTGGGCAGGAATAATTCACCCCTCCACTTT. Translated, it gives CASSSLGRNNSPLHF. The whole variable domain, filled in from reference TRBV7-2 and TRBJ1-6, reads GAGVSQSPSNKVTEKGKDVELRCDPISGHTALYWYRQSLGQGLEFLIYFQGNSAPDKSGLPSDRFSAERTGGSVSTLTIQRTQQEDSAVYLCASSSLGRNNSPLHFGNGTRLTVT.

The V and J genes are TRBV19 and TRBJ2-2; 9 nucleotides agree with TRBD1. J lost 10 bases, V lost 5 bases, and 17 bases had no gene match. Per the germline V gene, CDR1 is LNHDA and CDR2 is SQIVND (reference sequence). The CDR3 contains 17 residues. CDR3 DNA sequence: TGTGCCAGTAGTGCGAACCTCGGGACAGGGTATCTGGCGGAGCTGTTTTTT. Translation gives CASSANLGTGYLAELFF.

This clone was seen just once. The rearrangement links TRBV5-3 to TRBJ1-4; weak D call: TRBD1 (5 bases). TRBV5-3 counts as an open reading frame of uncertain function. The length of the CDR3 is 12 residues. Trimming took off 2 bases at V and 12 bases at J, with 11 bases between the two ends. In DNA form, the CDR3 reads TGTGCCAGAAGCTTTTGTCCGACAGAACTGTTTTTT. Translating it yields CARSFCPTELFF.

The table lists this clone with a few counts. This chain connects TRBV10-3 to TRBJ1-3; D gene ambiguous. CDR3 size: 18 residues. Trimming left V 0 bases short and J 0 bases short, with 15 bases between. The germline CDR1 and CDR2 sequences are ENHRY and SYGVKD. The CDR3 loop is CAISESTWEGYSGNTIYF. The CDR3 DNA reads TGTGCCATCAGTGAGTCGACGTGGGAGGGCTACTCTGGAAACACCATATATTTT.

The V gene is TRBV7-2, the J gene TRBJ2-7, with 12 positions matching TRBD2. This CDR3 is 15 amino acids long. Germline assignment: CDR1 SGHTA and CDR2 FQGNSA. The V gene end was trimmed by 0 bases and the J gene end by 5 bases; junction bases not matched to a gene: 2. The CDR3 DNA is TGTGCCAGCAGCTTAGCACTAGCGGGAGGCAACGAGCAGTACTTC. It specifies CASSLALAGGNEQYF.

The CDR3 DNA is TGTGCCACCAGTGATTTTACTAGCGGCTACACAGATACGCAGTATTTT. Residues: CATSDFTSGYTDTQYF. V usage is TRBV24-1 and J usage is TRBJ2-3; TRBD2 aligns across 8 bases. Germline CDR1 KGHDR, CDR2 SFDVKD. The CDR3 has 16 residues. With 1 base clipped from V and 2 bases from J, the junction kept 4 bases outside the gene matches.

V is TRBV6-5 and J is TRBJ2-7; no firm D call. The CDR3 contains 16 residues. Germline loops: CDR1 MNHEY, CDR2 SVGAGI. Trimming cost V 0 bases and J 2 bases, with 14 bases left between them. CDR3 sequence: CASSYSNVALTYEQYF. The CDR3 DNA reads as TGTGCCAGCAGTTACTCGAACGTAGCACTCACCTACGAGCAGTACTTC.

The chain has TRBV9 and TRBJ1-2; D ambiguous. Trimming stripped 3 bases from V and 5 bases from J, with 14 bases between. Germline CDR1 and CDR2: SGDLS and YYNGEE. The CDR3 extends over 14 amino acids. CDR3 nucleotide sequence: TGTGCCAGCAGCGCCCTCGGAGGAGGGTATGGCTACACCTTC. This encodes CASSALGGGYGYTF.